This TCR beta chain was sequenced for a study of blood T cell repertoires in COVID-19. Looking at the study overall: Sites across the United States, Italy and Spain contributed samples from acute and convalescent COVID-19. From T cells, B-cell-depleted T cells, or PBMCs came the material, which was cDNA or gDNA.

The authors' processing: It was from reference gene primer amplification that nucleated cell counts were estimated. Sequencing used immunoSEQ multiplex PCR; TCRdb keeps in-frame clones, though not all of them. That table gives V, J and clone size, and the DNA gave D and trimming. The repertoire holds approximately 280,000 clones, about nine tenths seen once, with over 2.5% in the top ten. Symptom resolution, clearance, or two negative PCRs marked donors in Cohort 3 as recovered. The receptor was derived from a young woman who had recovered from COVID-19. Specimen: PBMCs or T cells enriched from blood (not recorded which).

DNA for the CDR3: TGCGCCAGCAGCCCAACTTTGGTGGACACTGAAGCTTTCTTT. This gives the protein CASSPTLVDTEAFF. The chain is built from TRBV4-3 and TRBJ1-1; D is undetermined. CDR3 length: 14 amino acids. V lost 4 bases to trimming and J lost 3 bases, with 12 bases between them. Germline values: CDR1 LGHNA, CDR2 YSLEER.